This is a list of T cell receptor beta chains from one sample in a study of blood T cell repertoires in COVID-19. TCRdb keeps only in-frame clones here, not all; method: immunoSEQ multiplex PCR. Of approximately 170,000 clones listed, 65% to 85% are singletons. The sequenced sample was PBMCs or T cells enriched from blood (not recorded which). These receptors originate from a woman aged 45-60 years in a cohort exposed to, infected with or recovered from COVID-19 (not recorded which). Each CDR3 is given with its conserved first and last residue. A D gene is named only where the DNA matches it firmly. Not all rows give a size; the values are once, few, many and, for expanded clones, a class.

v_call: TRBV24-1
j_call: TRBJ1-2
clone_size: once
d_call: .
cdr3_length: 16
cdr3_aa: CATSDSRVGSNYGYTF
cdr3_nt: TGTGCCACCAGTGATTCGCGGGTTGGGTCTAACTATGGCTACACCTTC

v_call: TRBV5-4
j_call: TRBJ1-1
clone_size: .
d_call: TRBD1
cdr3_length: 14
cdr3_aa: CASSAGQENTEAFF
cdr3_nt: TGTGCCAGCAGCGCAGGACAGGAGAACACTGAAGCTTTCTTT

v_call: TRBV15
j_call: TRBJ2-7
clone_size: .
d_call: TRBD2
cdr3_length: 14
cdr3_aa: CATSSLAGGYEQYF
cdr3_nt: TGTGCCACCAGCAGCCTAGCGGGAGGTTACGAGCAGTACTTC

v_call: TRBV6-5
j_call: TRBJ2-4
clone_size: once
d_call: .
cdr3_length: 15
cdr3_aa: CASTRAGTGGDIQYF
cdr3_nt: TGTGCCAGCACCCGCGCCGGGACCGGGGGAGACATTCAGTACTTC

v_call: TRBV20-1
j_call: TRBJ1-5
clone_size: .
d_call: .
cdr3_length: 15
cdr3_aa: CSASASTDSNQPQHF
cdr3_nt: TGCAGTGCTAGTGCGTCGACAGATTCCAATCAGCCCCAGCATTTT

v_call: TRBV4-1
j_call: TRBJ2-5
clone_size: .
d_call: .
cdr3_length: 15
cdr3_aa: CASSQERATQETQYF
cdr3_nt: TGCGCCAGCAGCCAAGAAAGAGCGACGCAAGAGACCCAGTACTTC

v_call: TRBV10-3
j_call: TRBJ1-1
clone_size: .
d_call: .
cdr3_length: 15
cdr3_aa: CAISEYPESETEAFF
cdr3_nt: TGTGCCATCAGTGAGTATCCCGAAAGTGAGACTGAAGCTTTCTTT

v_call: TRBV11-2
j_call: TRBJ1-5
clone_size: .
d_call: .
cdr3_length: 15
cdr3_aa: CASSLDAGARQPQHF
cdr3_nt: TGTGCCAGCAGCTTAGATGCAGGGGCGCGTCAGCCCCAGCATTTT

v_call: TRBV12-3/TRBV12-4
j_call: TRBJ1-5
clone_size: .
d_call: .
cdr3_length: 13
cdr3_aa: CASSLALNQPQHF
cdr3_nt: TGTGCCAGCAGTTTAGCCCTCAATCAGCCCCAGCATTTT

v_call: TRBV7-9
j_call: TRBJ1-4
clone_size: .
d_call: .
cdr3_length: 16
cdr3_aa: CASSLVPGGLGEKLFF
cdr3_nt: TGTGCCAGCAGCTTAGTCCCGGGGGGCCTGGGTGAAAAACTGTTTTTT

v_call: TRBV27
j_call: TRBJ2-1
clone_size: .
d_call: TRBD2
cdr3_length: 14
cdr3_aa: CASRPGLAGNEQFF
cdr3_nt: TGTGCCAGCAGGCCGGGACTAGCGGGAAATGAGCAGTTCTTC

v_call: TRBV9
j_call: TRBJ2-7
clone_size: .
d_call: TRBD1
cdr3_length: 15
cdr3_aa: CASSVTTDRAYEQYF
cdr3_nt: TGTGCCAGCAGCGTCACAACCGACAGGGCGTACGAGCAGTACTTC

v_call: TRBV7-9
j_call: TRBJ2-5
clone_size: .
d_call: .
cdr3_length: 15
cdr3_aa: CASSHRETSRKTQYF
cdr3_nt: TGTGCCAGCAGCCACAGAGAAACTTCAAGGAAGACCCAGTACTTC

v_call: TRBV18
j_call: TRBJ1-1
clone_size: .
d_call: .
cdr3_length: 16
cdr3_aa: CASSHNRLTSNTEAFF
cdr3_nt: TGTGCCAGCTCACATAACAGGCTCACATCGAACACTGAAGCTTTCTTT

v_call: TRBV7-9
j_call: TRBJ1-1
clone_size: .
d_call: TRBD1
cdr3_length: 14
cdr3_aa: CASSLQGVNTEAFF
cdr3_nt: TGTGCCAGCAGCTTACAGGGGGTAAACACTGAAGCTTTCTTT

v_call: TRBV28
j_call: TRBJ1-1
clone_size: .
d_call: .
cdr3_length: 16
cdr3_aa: CASSFPRTALNTEAFF
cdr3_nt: TGTGCCAGCAGTTTCCCTAGGACAGCCTTAAACACTGAAGCTTTCTTT

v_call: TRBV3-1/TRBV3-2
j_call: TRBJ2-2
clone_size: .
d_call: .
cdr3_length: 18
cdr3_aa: CASSPQGLAGSLMGELFF
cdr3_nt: TGTGCCAGCAGCCCGCAAGGTCTAGCTGGCTCTTTGATGGGGGAGCTGTTTTTT

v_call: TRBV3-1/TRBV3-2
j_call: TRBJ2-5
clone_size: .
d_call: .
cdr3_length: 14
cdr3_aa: CASSLQSYAGTQYF
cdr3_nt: TGTGCCAGCAGCCTCCAGTCTTACGCAGGGACCCAGTACTTC

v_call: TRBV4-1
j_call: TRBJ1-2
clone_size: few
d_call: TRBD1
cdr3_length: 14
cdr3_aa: CASSQTGFNYGYTF
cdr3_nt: TGCGCCAGCAGCCAGACAGGGTTTAACTATGGCTACACCTTC

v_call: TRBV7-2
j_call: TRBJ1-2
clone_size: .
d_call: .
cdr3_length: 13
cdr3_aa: CASSLLRGYGYTF
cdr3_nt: TGTGCCAGCAGCTTACTTCGGGGCTATGGCTACACCTTC

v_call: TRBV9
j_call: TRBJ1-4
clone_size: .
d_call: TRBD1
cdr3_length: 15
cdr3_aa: CASSVGTDFNEKLFF
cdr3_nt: TGTGCCAGCAGCGTCGGGACAGACTTTAATGAAAAACTGTTTTTT

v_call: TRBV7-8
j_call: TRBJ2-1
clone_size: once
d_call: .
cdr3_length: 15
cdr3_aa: CASSLVTSRHNEQFF
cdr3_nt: TGTGCCAGCAGCTTAGTGACTAGTAGGCACAATGAGCAGTTCTTC

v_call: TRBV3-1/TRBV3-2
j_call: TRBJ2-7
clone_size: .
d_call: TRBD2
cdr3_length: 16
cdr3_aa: CASSSPGTSGSYEQYF
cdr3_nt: TGTGCCAGCAGCTCACCCGGGACTAGCGGCTCCTACGAGCAGTACTTC

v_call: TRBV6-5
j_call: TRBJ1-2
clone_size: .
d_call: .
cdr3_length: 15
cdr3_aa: CASTSENRFDYGYTF
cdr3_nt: TGTGCCAGCACTTCAGAAAACAGGTTTGACTATGGCTACACCTTC

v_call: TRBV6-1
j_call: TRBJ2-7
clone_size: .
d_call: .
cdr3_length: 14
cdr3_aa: CASSEGGTKYEQYF
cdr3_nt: TGTGCCAGCAGTGAAGGTGGGACAAAATACGAGCAGTACTTC

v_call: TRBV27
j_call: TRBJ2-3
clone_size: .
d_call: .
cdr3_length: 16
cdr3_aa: CASSFAGTRGTDTQYF
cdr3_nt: TGTGCCAGCAGTTTTGCGGGGACCCGTGGCACAGATACGCAGTATTTT

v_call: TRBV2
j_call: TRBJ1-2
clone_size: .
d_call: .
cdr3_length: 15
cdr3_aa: CASSERAQGNSGYTF
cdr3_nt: TGTGCCAGCAGTGAAAGGGCCCAGGGTAACTCGGGCTACACCTTC

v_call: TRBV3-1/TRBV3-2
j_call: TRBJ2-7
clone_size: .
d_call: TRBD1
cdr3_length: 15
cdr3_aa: CASSFDRVSSYEQYF
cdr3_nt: TGTGCCAGCAGCTTCGACAGGGTGAGCTCCTACGAGCAGTACTTC

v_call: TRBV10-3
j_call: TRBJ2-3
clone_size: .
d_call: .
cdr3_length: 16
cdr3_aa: CAIRKGAGGLTDTQYF
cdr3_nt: TGTGCCATCCGAAAGGGGGCGGGGGGCCTCACAGATACGCAGTATTTT

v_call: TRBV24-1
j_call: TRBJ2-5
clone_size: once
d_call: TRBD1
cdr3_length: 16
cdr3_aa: CATSERDRGLQETQYF
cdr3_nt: TGTGCCACCAGTGAGCGGGACAGGGGACTCCAAGAGACCCAGTACTTC

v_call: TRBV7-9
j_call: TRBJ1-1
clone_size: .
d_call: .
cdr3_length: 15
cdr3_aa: CASSSLTGLNTEAFF
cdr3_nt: TGTGCCAGCAGCTCGTTGACAGGACTGAACACTGAAGCTTTCTTT

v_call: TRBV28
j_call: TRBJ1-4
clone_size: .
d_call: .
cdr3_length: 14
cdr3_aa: CASSWQGLGGKLFF
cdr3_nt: TGTGCCAGCAGTTGGCAGGGGCTGGGGGGGAAACTGTTTTTT

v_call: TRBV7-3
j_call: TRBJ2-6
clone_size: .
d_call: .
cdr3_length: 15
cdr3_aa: CASSWSGSGANVLTF
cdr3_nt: TGTGCCAGCAGCTGGTCGGGGTCTGGGGCCAACGTCCTGACTTTC

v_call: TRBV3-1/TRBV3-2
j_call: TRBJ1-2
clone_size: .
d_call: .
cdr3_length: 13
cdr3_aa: CASTNRGVGGYTF
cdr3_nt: TGTGCCAGCACCAACCGGGGGGTGGGCGGCTACACCTTC

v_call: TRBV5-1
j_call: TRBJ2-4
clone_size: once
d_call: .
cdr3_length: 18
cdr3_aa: CASSEAGTLTLAKNIQYF
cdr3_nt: TGCGCCAGCAGCGAGGCCGGGACACTTACTCTAGCCAAAAACATTCAGTACTTC

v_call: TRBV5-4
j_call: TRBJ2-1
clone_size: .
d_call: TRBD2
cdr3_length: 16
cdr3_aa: CASSLPLAGARNEQFF
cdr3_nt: TGTGCCAGCAGCTTACCTCTAGCGGGAGCTCGGAATGAGCAGTTCTTC

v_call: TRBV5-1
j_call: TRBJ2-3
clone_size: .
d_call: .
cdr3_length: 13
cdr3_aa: CASSPNSADTQYF
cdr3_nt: TGCGCCAGCAGCCCGAATAGCGCAGATACGCAGTATTTT

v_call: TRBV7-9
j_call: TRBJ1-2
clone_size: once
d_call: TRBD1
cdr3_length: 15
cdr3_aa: CASSLQTGGSYGYTF
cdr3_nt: TGTGCCAGCAGCCTACAGACAGGGGGTTCCTATGGCTACACCTTC

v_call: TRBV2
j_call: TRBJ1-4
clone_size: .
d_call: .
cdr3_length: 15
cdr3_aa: CASRKRAGINEKLFF
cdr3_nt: TGTGCCAGCAGAAAAAGGGCAGGGATAAATGAAAAACTGTTTTTT

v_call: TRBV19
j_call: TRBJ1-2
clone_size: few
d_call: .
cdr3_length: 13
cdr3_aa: CASSLSRDRGYTF
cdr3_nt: TGTGCCAGTAGTCTGAGCAGGGATCGTGGCTACACCTTC

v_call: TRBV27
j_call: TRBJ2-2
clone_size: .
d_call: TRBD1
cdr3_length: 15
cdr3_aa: CASSFTGGYTGELFF
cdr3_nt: TGTGCCAGCAGTTTCACAGGGGGCTACACCGGGGAGCTGTTTTTT

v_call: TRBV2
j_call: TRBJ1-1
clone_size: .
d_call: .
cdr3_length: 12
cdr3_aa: CASSEALGGAFF
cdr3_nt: TGTGCCAGCAGTGAAGCGCTCGGGGGAGCTTTCTTT

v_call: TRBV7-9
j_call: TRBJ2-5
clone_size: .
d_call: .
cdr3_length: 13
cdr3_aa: CASSLVGVETQYF
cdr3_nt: TGTGCCAGCAGCTTAGTAGGGGTGGAGACCCAGTACTTC

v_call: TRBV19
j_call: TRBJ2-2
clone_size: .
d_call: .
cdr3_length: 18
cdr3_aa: CASSIGGRGFSNTGELFF
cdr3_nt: TGTGCCAGTAGTATTGGTGGGCGGGGTTTCTCCAACACCGGGGAGCTGTTTTTT

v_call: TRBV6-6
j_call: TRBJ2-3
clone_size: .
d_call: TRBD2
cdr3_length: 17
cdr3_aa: CASSRTTSGRITDTQYF
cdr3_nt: TGTGCCAGCAGTCGTACGACTAGCGGGAGAATTACGGATACGCAGTATTTT

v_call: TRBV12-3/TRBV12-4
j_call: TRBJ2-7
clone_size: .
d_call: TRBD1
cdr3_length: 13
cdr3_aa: CASSLDTGVEQYF
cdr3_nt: TGTGCCAGCAGTTTAGATACAGGGGTCGAGCAGTACTTC

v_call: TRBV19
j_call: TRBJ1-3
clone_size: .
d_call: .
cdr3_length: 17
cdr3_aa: CASRIQGSVGAGNTIYF
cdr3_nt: TGTGCCAGTCGCATTCAGGGATCCGTAGGTGCTGGAAACACCATATATTTT

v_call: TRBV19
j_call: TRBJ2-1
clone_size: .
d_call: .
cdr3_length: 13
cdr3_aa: CASSIQVERQQFF
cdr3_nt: TGTGCCAGTAGTATTCAGGTTGAGCGGCAGCAGTTCTTC

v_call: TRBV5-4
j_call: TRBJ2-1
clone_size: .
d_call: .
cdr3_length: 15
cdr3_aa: CASSLGGPSYNEQFF
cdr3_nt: TGTGCCAGCAGCTTGGGTGGGCCCTCCTACAATGAGCAGTTCTTC

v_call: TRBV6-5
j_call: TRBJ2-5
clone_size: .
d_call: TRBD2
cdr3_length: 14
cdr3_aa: CASRGLAGKETQYF
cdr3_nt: TGTGCCAGCAGAGGACTAGCGGGGAAGGAGACCCAGTACTTC

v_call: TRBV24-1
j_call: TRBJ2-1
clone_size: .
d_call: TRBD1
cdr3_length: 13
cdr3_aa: CATGQGLYNEQFF
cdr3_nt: TGTGCCACCGGACAGGGATTATACAATGAGCAGTTCTTC

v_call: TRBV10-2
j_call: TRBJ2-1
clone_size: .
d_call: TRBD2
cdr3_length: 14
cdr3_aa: CASSPTYTSDEQFF
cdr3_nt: TGCGCCAGCAGCCCGACCTACACTAGCGATGAGCAGTTCTTC

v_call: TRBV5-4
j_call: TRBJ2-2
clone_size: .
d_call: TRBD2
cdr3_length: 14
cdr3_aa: CASSKAGGTGELFF
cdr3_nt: TGTGCCAGCAGCAAAGCGGGAGGAACCGGGGAGCTGTTTTTT

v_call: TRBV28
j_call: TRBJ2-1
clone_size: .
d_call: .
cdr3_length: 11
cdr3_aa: CASSGGRLKFF
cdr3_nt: TGTGCCAGCAGTGGAGGACGTCTCAAGTTCTTC

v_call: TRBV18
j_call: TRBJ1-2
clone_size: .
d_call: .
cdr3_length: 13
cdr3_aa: CASSTQAGYGYTF
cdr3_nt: TGTGCCAGCTCTACCCAGGCAGGCTATGGCTACACCTTC